This T cell receptor (beta chain) was identified during a study of Ad26.COV2.S vaccination and SARS-CoV-2 variants. Study details: In the study, Ad26.COV2.S was injected intramuscularly once, or twice 56 days apart.

The method was immunoSEQ multiplex PCR; TCRdb's version includes in-frame clones alone and lacks a portion of them. The sample carries 360,000 or so clones, roughly 90% recorded once. The CDR3 totals 14 residues. As for treatment: approximately 18 received Ad26.COV2.S at low or high dose, single or two shots; 5 received placebo; per-sample allocation not given. The samples were gathered on day 63 after the first injection of vaccine or placebo. For this clone: Its specificity is not known.

General study points: Higher spike-specific TCR breadth was found in vaccine recipients than in placebo recipients.

Sequencing was performed on peripheral blood, taken in a trial of Ad26.COV2.S vaccine versus placebo. The TCR sequence derives from a person aged 18-65 years who received the Ad26.COV2.S COVID-19 vaccine or a placebo. The V and J genes are TRBV12-1 and TRBJ2-7; TRBD1 is the table's D call and was not checked against the DNA. TRBV12-1 is a documented pseudogene. The CDR3, as DNA: TGTGCCAGCAGCCTAGACAGGGCCCCCTACGAGCAGTACTTC. As protein: CASSLDRAPYEQYF.